The source of this TCR beta chain is a study of regulatory T cells in long-lasting Graves disease (dated by TCRdb to 2020 to 2023). The study in broad terms: To count as having persistent Graves' disease, a patient had to have received antithyroid drug treatment for over 5 years with TSH receptor autoantibodies remaining persistently positive. Persistent Graves' disease patients in the clinical cohort had taken antithyroid drugs for about 10.3 years on average. TCR sequencing covered around 13 persistent and 20 newly diagnosed Graves' disease patients, approximately 33 samples in total. Persistent Graves' disease patients were compared with newly diagnosed Graves' disease patients by peripheral blood TCR sequencing and RNA sequencing. The study was conducted in China and was registered as a clinical trial.

This clonotype occurred many times. The antigen this receptor binds is unknown. No much larger clone exists at a distance of one base, and base qualities are not known. V lost 4 bases and J lost 9 bases; the stretch between them is 19 bases long. From the cysteine through the phenylalanine, the CDR3 covers 14 amino acids. The sequence is cut down to CDR3 DNA, 42 bases in frame from base 1. CDR1 MDHEN and CDR2 SYDVKM are derived from the germline V gene. Receptor amplification or capture employed multiplex PCR. Sequenced on an Illumina HiSeq 4000. iRepertoire HTBI primers and Arm-PCR amplification of CDR3 regions were used to construct TCR beta libraries. Gel purification was performed on PCR products prior to sequencing. The original methods were these. A total of some 60 TRBV and some 15 TRBJ segments were identified across samples and were used for gene usage analysis of CDR3 amino acid clonotypes. COPE and FqMerger were used to merge the filtered high-quality paired reads into contigs. BLAST was used to align contigs to IMGT TRBV, TRBD and TRBJ reference genes, with CDR3 defined following IMGT. Highly expanded clones were defined as clonotypes with a frequency above 0.1%. Repertoire diversity was measured by Shannon entropy, and V-J evenness by the Gini coefficient. Public clonotypes were defined as clonotypes shared by more than one individual. In-frame beta chains were kept once TCRdb had trimmed the public reads at Q25 with fastp and called clones with MiXCR. Each entry merges the rows of one CDR3 protein and shows their most common DNA and genes. The V and J calls were determined by TCRdb, not by the authors. The sample table records a few hundred thousand distinct CDR3 sequences; about 20% of these occur just once. Around 26% of the sample comes from the top ten.

This sample's time point label indicates: persistent/refractory GD, antithyroid drugs over 5 years with positive TRAb. RNA was extracted from PBMCs in TRIzol for both TCR sequencing and RNA sequencing. The diagnosis of Graves' disease was made according to American Thyroid Association guidelines. Recruitment of patients was carried out at an endocrinology department in Xi'an, China. Each patient gave about 10 milliliters of peripheral blood, collected in an EDTA anticoagulant tube. PBMCs were isolated by Ficoll Paque Plus density gradient separation without further T cell sorting. RNA quality was checked with an Agilent 2100 Bioanalyzer and agarose gel, and concentration with a NanoDrop 2000. Beyond this particular receptor, the publication reports: As a limitation, the authors acknowledged that the small sample size may reduce accuracy. TRBV28, TRBJ1-2 and TRBJ2-5 were preferentially used in persistent disease, while TRBV20-1 and TRBJ2-1 were favored in newly diagnosed disease. Persistent Graves' disease patients showed lower TCR Shannon entropy and fewer highly expanded clones than newly diagnosed patients, suggesting clonal expansion. Sequencing and analysis were restricted to the TCR beta chain. Persistent patients shared more public clonotypes among themselves (over 2,500) than newly diagnosed patients did (about 970). Peripheral blood alone was examined, since thyroid tissue, which constituted the primary lesion, could not be accessed.

The material sequenced was peripheral blood mononuclear cells (PBMCs), taken when the disease was refractory, from a patient treated with antithyroid drugs. This chain is built from TRBV28 and TRBJ2-7, with TRBD2 perhaps the D gene, on 6 matching bases. The TCR was taken from a female donor with Graves disease. The nucleotide sequence reads TGTGCCAGCAGTTCCGCCATGCGGGACGAGATGCAGTACTTC. Its coded protein is CASSSAMRDEMQYF. Outside the CDR3, residues come from the reference TRBV28 and TRBJ2-7 proteins, so the full variable domain is: DVKVTQSSRYLVKRTGEKVFLECVQDMDHENMFWYRQDPGLGLRLIYFSYDVKMKEKGDIPEGYSVSREKKERFSLILESASTNQTSMYLCASSSAMRDEMQYFGPGTRLTVT.